This TCR beta chain was recovered during a study of cytomegalovirus exposure and HLA in healthy donors. Whole-study results and caveats: In a later analysis, CMV-associated beta chains were mostly HLA-associated, it appeared. Earlier analysis yielded a pattern in which most TCR beta V segments were productive about 90% or about 30% of the time.

It was with 60 Vbeta and 13 Jbeta primers that the PCR ran. Sequenced by immunoSEQ multiplex PCR; TCRdb stores in-frame clones only, minus some. The sample contains some 170,000 clones, 71% of which appear only once. This clone turned up a few times. Its target is unknown. Trimming took off 2 bases at V and 7 bases at J, with 19 bases between the two ends. Per germline, CDR1 SGHRS and CDR2 YFSETQ. CDR3 length: 15 residues. All donors participated as healthy donors of bone marrow. Sequenced sample: PBMCs. The rearrangement uses TRBV5-1 and TRBJ2-7, with D possibly matching TRBD2 (6 bases). This receptor was obtained from a woman under 40 in good health and CMV-seronegative. The DNA for the CDR3 is TGCGCCAGCAGCTTCGCGGGGCGCTTAGGGCGAGAGCAGTACTTC. It encodes CASSFAGRLGREQYF.